Each of the 16 T cell receptor beta chains below was sequenced from the same sample in a study of blood T cell repertoires in COVID-19. Clones were sequenced by immunoSEQ multiplex PCR, and TCRdb holds only the in-frame ones, with some missing. The table lists 65,000 to 95,000 clones, 70% to 90% of them singletons. Sequenced input: peripheral blood. The receptors here all came from a man aged 65-85 years with active or convalescent COVID-19.

The chain has TRBV18 and TRBJ2-1; D not resolved. V lost 5 bases, J lost 9 bases, and 11 bases lay in between. Looked up from germline, CDR1 is KGHSH and CDR2 is LQKENI. CDR3 length: 12 amino acids. CDR3 protein: CASSSFSGEQFF. Here the CDR3 DNA reads TGTGCCAGCTCATCGTTTTCGGGTGAGCAGTTCTTC.

The J gene is TRBJ2-5, the V gene TRBV5-1; possibly TRBD1 for D (5 bases). The germline V and J ends were trimmed by 4 bases and 2 bases, with 9 bases remaining between them. CDR3 length: 13 amino acids. The V gene's germline CDR1 is SGHRS and CDR2 YFSETQ. CDR3 DNA sequence: TGCGCCAGCAGCATAACAGGACAAGAGACCCAGTACTTC. Protein: CASSITGQETQYF.

The CDR3 bases are TGTGCCACCAGGGGCACAGGGCAGTCTGAAGCTTTCTTT. Its protein is CATRGTGQSEAFF. The chain employs TRBV24-1 and TRBJ1-1; perhaps TRBD1 as D (6 bases). The CDR3 is 13 residues long. V dropped 7 bases and J dropped 6 bases, with 14 bases sitting between them. Per the germline V gene, CDR1 is KGHDR and CDR2 is SFDVKD.

This chain joins TRBV6-2 or TRBV6-3 and TRBJ1-5; a possible D gene is TRBD1 (6 bases). The CDR3 is 16 residues long. V lost 0 bases and J 2 bases, leaving 11 bases between the germline ends. Germline V gene data show CDR1 as MNHEY and CDR2 as SVGEGT. The CDR3 DNA is TGTGCCAGCAGTTACTCGAAAGGGGGAGGCAATCAGCCCCAGCATTTT. Translation gives CASSYSKGGGNQPQHF.

The chain links TRBV7-2 to TRBJ2-1; D is unclear. The V end was cut by 0 bases, the J end by 0 bases, with 9 bases between. CDR1 and CDR2 from the germline V gene are SGHTA and FQGNSA. The CDR3 loop spans 16 amino acids. The CDR3 protein is CASSLAVSPSYNEQFF. CDR3 bases: TGTGCCAGCAGCTTAGCGGTTAGCCCCTCCTACAATGAGCAGTTCTTC.

The V and J genes are TRBV9 and TRBJ1-6; weak D call: TRBD1 (5 bases). CDR1 and CDR2 from the germline V gene are SGDLS and YYNGEE. CDR3 size: 14 residues. Trimming took 4 bases from V and 7 from J, leaving 12 bases between them. The CDR3 is CASSPAGLNSPLHF. The DNA of the CDR3 is TGTGCCAGCAGCCCGGCAGGGCTAAATTCACCCCTCCACTTT.

A single count supports this clone. The chain links TRBV4-2 to TRBJ1-4, with D perhaps TRBD1 (5 bases). The CDR3 is made up of 14 amino acids. The V and J ends lost 6 bases and 7 bases respectively, with 15 bases between them. Germline V lookup: CDR1 LGHNA, CDR2 YNFKEQ. Written as DNA, the CDR3 is TGTGCCAGCAGTCCATCAGGGCCCTCTGAAAAACTGTTTTTT. Translation gives CASSPSGPSEKLFF.

The V call is TRBV9, the J call TRBJ1-6; TRBD1 might be the D (6 bases). The CDR3 spans 15 residues. Trimming took off 4 bases at V and 10 bases at J, with 18 bases between the two ends. CDR1 is SGDLS and CDR2 is YYNGEE in the germline V gene. CDR3 DNA sequence: TGTGCCAGCAGCCAGAGGGGGGGCGGGGGCTCACCCCTCCACTTT. Protein product: CASSQRGGGGSPLHF.

The V gene is TRBV6-4, the J gene TRBJ1-2; 9 positions agree with TRBD1. Germline V gene data show CDR1 as MRHNA and CDR2 as SNTAGT. V dropped 4 bases and J dropped 2; count of bases not matched to a gene: 5. The CDR3 is made up of 15 amino acids. The CDR3 here is CASSAQGARNYGYTF. The CDR3 coding sequence is TGTGCCAGCAGTGCACAGGGGGCGAGGAACTATGGCTACACCTTC.

The rearrangement joins TRBV9 to TRBJ2-7; D unresolved. CDR3 length: 15 amino acids. Germline V CDR1 and CDR2: SGDLS, YYNGEE. Deletions cut 0 bases from V and 0 bases from J, with 10 bases between. CDR3 coding DNA: TGTGCCAGCAGCGTAGAATCAGAAACCTCCTACGAGCAGTACTTC. It specifies CASSVESETSYEQYF.

The J gene is TRBJ2-7, the V gene TRBV7-3, with a possible D match to TRBD1 (6 bases). The CDR3 has 14 residues. V shed 2 bases and J shed 4 bases, with 12 bases lying between them. Germline CDR1 SGHTA, CDR2 FQGTGA. The CDR3 DNA is TGTGCCAGCAGCTTAGGAGACAGGACTTACGAGCAGTACTTC. Protein sequence: CASSLGDRTYEQYF. The whole variable domain, filled in from reference TRBV7-3 and TRBJ2-7, reads GAGVSQTPSNKVTEKGKYVELRCDPISGHTALYWYRQSLGQGPEFLIYFQGTGAADDSGLPNDRFFAVRPEGSVSTLKIQRTERGDSAVYLCASSLGDRTYEQYFGPGTRLTVT.

V usage is TRBV7-2 and J usage is TRBJ1-1, with TRBD1 as a possible D gene (6 bases). V was pared by 1 base and J by 5 bases, with 14 bases between. The CDR3 is 15 amino acids. Germline assignment: CDR1 SGHTA and CDR2 FQGNSA. This chain's CDR3 is CASSLDARGRTEAFF. The CDR3 DNA sequence: TGTGCCAGCAGCTTAGATGCCAGGGGAAGGACTGAAGCTTTCTTT.

V usage is TRBV19 and J usage is TRBJ1-3; unclear D gene. Deletions cut 5 bases from V and 0 bases from J, with 8 bases between. Germline V gene data show CDR1 as LNHDA and CDR2 as SQIVND (reference sequence). The CDR3 covers 14 residues. CDR3 nucleotide sequence: TGTGCCAGTAGTGTACGGTACTCTGGAAACACCATATATTTT. Translating it yields CASSVRYSGNTIYF.

V is TRBV7-2 and J is TRBJ1-2; no firm D call. V was clipped by 0 bases and J by 8 bases, with 19 bases between them. The CDR3 runs 16 residues. Germline values: CDR1 SGHTA, CDR2 FQGNSA. The CDR3 protein is CASSLAKRPARAGYTF. DNA of the CDR3: TGTGCCAGCAGCTTAGCGAAGAGGCCGGCGCGAGCAGGCTACACCTTC.

The gene calls are TRBV25-1 and TRBJ2-4; D ambiguous. There are 14 residues in the CDR3. Germline CDR1 MGHDK, CDR2 SYGVNS. V was cut by 1 base and J by 4 bases, with 8 bases left in between. The CDR3 spells CASSESGSKNIQYF. CDR3 in DNA: TGTGCCAGCAGTGAATCAGGCAGTAAAAACATTCAGTACTTC.

This chain connects TRBV5-6 to TRBJ1-2; D not resolved. Trimming cost V 1 base and J 0 bases, with 19 bases left between them. Germline V gene lookup returns CDR1 SGHDT and CDR2 YYEEEE. The CDR3 runs to 18 residues. The CDR3 here is CASSLLVSSNEANYGYTF. The CDR3 nucleotides read TGTGCCAGCAGCTTGTTGGTTTCAAGCAACGAAGCTAACTATGGCTACACCTTC.